The rows below give T cell receptor beta chains drawn from one sample of a study of blood T cell repertoires in COVID-19. TCRdb's copy holds only in-frame clones and misses some; the assay was immunoSEQ multiplex PCR. Among about 170,000 clones, 84% were seen once, and the ten largest hold approximately 10%. The sequenced sample was peripheral blood. The receptors were sampled from a man between 70 and 80 years old with active or convalescent COVID-19. Both conserved end residues are trimmed from each CDR3. A D gene is named only where the DNA matches it firmly.

>TRBD2|TRBJ2-1|TRBV11-2
ASSSPGRGGEQF
>TRBD1|TRBJ1-1|TRBV9
ASSEGGQLNTEAF
>NA|TRBJ1-2|TRBV30
AWSVSGNPNYGYT
>NA|TRBJ1-2|TRBV7-2
ASSSTGNYGYT
>NA|TRBJ1-1|TRBV5-4
ASSPSQGGTQAF
>NA|TRBJ1-2|TRBV23-1
ASRKWGGVVLGYT
>TRBD2|TRBJ2-7|TRBV7-6
ASSMGPSSGAGGEQY
>TRBD2|TRBJ2-3|TRBV10-3
AISESWTSGPSTDTQY
>NA|TRBJ1-5|TRBV18
ASSPGLHQPQH
>NA|TRBJ2-7|TRBV7-2
ASSLVPGSIDYEQY
>TRBD2|TRBJ2-7|TRBV28
ASGTSGINHEQY
>NA|TRBJ2-3|TRBV18
ASSPLTIDTDTQY
>NA|TRBJ1-1|TRBV12-3/TRBV12-4
ASSLSGGLGAF
>NA|TRBJ2-3|TRBV9
ASSVDSLSGTQY
>NA|TRBJ1-6|TRBV27
ASSGAGSGSPLH
>NA|TRBJ1-5|TRBV28
ASSLFLYQPQH
>TRBD2|TRBJ2-7|TRBV6-6
ASSYSDSGATYEQY
>NA|TRBJ2-1|TRBV6-6
ASGLSSYNEQF
>NA|TRBJ2-3|TRBV5-1
ASSLVHSTDTQY
>NA|TRBJ1-2|TRBV5-1
ASSLDTDGYT
>TRBD1|TRBJ1-3|TRBV9
ASSVGGQGNTIY
>TRBD1|TRBJ1-5|TRBV27
ASTPGGSNQPQH
>TRBD1|TRBJ2-1|TRBV30
AWSAKGQGRRNEQF
>TRBD2|TRBJ2-1|TRBV28
ASSPPKGLAGGTAALRGF
>NA|TRBJ2-2|TRBV18
ASSPLRDTGELF
>TRBD1|TRBJ2-1|TRBV6-1
ASSEAPGQGFNEQF
>NA|TRBJ2-4|TRBV19
ASTPGNPLAKNIQY
>NA|TRBJ2-1|TRBV29-1
SATGRGSPNEQF
>NA|TRBJ1-2|TRBV7-9
ASSAGNT